This TCR beta chain derives from a study of blood T cell repertoires in COVID-19. Data came from immunoSEQ multiplex PCR; TCRdb stores just in-frame clones and leaves some out. The repertoire has roughly 330,000 clones, around 87% of them found once; the top ten carry 5.3%. Study members were between about 18 and 95 years old and lived in 20 to 30 US regions. The ends were cut back, 0 bases at V and 9 bases at J, with 12 bases in the middle. Germline CDR1 KGHSH, CDR2 LQKENI. The CDR3 consists of 13 residues. V usage is TRBV18 and J usage is TRBJ2-7; perhaps TRBD1 as D (6 bases). Sequenced input: PBMCs or T cells enriched from blood (not recorded which). The receptor comes from a woman aged 25 to 45 who had recovered from COVID-19. The CDR3 sequence is CASSPPGTRGQYF. The CDR3 bases are TGTGCCAGCTCACCACCAGGGACACGGGGGCAGTACTTC.